This TCR beta chain was sequenced during a study of blood T cells in healthy people across ages. Germline CDR1 DFQATT, CDR2 SNEGSKA (reference sequence). The CDR3 length is 17 residues. Trimming stripped 0 bases from V and 5 bases from J, with 20 bases between. Study conclusions and caveats: Age showed a roughly linear inverse relationship with TCR beta diversity per million T cells. For the donors, CMV status was unknown and possibly confounded expanded clonotype changes.

A second PCR of about 7 to 11 cycles used a sample-barcoded 5' primer and a J-beta primer mix. The authors tagged each cDNA molecule using a template-switch adaptor with 12 random nucleotides. TCRdb ran MiXCR on the 5' RACE reads and lists one entry per CDR3 protein. Of roughly 410,000 distinct CDR3 sequences in the sample, over 45% were seen once. As regards this clonotype: The antigen remains unidentified.

The receptor comes from a man aged 55 to 70 in good health. The V and J genes are TRBV20-1 and TRBJ2-1; no firm D call. The sequencing input was blood. CDR3 sequence: CSARDGWSDSPNNEQFF. The CDR3 coding sequence is TGCAGTGCTAGAGATGGTTGGAGTGACTCGCCAAACAATGAGCAGTTCTTC.